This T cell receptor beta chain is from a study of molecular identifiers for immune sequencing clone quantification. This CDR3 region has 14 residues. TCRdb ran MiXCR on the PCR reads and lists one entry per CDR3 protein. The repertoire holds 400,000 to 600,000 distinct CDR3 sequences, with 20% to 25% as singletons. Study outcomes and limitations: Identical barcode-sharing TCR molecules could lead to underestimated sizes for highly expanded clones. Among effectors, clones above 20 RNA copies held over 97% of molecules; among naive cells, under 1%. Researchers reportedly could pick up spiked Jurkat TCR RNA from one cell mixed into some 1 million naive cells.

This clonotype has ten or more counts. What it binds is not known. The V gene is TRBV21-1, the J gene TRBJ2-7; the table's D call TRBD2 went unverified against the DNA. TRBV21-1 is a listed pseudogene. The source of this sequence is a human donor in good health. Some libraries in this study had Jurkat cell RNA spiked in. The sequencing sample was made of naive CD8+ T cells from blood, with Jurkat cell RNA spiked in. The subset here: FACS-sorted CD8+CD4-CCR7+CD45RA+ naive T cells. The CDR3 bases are TGTGCCAGCAGCAGACCGGGACTAGTCTGCGAGCAGTACTTC. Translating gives CASSRPGLVCEQYF.